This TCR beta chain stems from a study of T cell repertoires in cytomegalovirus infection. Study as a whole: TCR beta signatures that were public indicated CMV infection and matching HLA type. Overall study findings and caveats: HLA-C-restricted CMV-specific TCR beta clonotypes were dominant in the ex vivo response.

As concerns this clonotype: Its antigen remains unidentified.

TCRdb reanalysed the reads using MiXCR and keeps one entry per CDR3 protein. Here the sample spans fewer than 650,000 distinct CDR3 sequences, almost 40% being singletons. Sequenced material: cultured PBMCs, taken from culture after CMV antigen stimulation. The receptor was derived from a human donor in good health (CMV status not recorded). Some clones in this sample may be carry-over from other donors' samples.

The CDR3 coding sequence is TGTGCCAGCAGCCCCGGGACAGGGGAGAAGGCTTTCTTT. It specifies CASSPGTGEKAFF. The rearrangement links TRBV7-7 to TRBJ1-1; 10 bases match TRBD1. Germline V gene sequence: CDR1 SSHAT, CDR2 FNYEAQ (reference sequence). V trimming: 5 bases; J trimming: 11 bases; junction bases outside the gene matches: 8. There are 13 residues in the CDR3. Full variable domain (remainder filled in from reference TRBV7-7 and TRBJ1-1): GAGVSQSPRYKVTKRGQDVTLRCDPISSHATLYWYQQALGQGPEFLTYFNYEAQPDKSGLPSDRFSAERPEGSISTLTIQRTEQRDSAMYRCASSPGTGEKAFFGQGTRLTVV.